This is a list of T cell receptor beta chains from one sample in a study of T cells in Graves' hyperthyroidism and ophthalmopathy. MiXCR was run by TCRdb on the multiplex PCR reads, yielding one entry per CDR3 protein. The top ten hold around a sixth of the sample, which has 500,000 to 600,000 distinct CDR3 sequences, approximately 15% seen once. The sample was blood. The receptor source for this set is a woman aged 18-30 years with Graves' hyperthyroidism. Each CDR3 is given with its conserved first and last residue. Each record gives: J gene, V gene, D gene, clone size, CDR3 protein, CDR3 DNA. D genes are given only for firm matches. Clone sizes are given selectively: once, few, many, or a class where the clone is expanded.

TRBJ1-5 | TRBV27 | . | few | CASSLSGISNQPQHF | TGTGCCAGCAGTTTATCTGGGATTAGCAATCAGCCCCAGCATTTT
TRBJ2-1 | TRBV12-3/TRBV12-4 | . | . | CASSPVGYSYNEQFF | TGTGCCAGCAGTCCTGTGGGCTATTCCTACAATGAGCAGTTCTTC
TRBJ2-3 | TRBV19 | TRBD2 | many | CASSMPLGGSLIEDTQYF | TGTGCCAGTAGTATGCCGCTGGGCGGGAGCTTGATCGAAGATACGCAGTATTTT
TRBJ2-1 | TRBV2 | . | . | CASRPQGEMAGNEQFF | TGTGCCAGCAGGCCTCAGGGGGAGATGGCGGGGAATGAGCAGTTCTTC
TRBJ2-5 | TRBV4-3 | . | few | CASSQFTGPGTQYF | TGCGCCAGCAGCCAATTTACAGGGCCCGGGACCCAGTACTTC
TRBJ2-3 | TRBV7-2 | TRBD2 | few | CASSLRVSGGAPSTDTQYF | TGTGCCAGCAGCTTGAGGGTTAGCGGGGGGGCCCCCAGCACAGATACGCAGTATTTT
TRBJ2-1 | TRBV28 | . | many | CASSLRLEQFF | TGTGCCAGCAGTTTAAGGCTCGAGCAGTTCTTC
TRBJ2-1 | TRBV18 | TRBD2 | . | CASSRIAGGGYNEQFF | TGTGCCAGCTCCCGGATAGCGGGAGGGGGTTACAATGAGCAGTTCTTC
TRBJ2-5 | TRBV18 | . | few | CASSPPATYQETQYF | TGTGCCAGCTCACCACCGGCGACCTACCAAGAGACCCAGTACTTC
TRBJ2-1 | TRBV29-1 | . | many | CSVEDPLGSYNEQFF | TGCAGCGTTGAAGATCCGCTGGGATCCTACAATGAGCAGTTCTTC
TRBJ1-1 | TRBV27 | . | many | CASSFKGVGGAFF | TGTGCCAGCAGTTTCAAGGGCGTGGGTGGAGCTTTCTTT
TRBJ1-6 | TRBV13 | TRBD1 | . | CASSLKGQGKNSPLHF | TGTGCCAGCAGCCTGAAGGGACAGGGAAAAAATTCACCCCTCCACTTT
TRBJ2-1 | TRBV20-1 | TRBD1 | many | CSARARGQVEQFF | TGCAGTGCTAGAGCCAGGGGGCAGGTTGAGCAGTTCTTC
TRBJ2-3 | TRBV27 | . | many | CASTPLTPRSTDTQYF | TGTGCCAGCACTCCTTTAACACCCCGGTCCACAGATACGCAGTATTTT
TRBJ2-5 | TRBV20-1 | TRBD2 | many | CSARRASGVEETQYF | TGCAGTGCTAGACGCGCTAGCGGGGTAGAAGAGACCCAGTACTTC
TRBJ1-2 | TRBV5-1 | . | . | CASTAIPSYGYTF | TGCGCCAGCACCGCCATCCCTTCCTATGGCTACACCTTC
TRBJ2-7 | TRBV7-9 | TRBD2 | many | CASSLEIAGVEQYF | TGTGCCAGCAGCTTAGAGATAGCGGGAGTCGAGCAGTACTTC
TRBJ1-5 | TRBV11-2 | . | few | CASSKNRDSNQPQHF | TGTGCCAGCAGCAAAAACCGGGACAGCAATCAGCCCCAGCATTTT
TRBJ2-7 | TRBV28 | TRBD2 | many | CASSPEAGGPYEQYF | TGTGCCAGCAGTCCCGAAGCGGGAGGTCCCTACGAGCAGTACTTC
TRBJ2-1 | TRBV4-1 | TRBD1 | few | CASSQRINTGGFDNEQFF | TGCGCCAGCAGCCAACGGATTAATACAGGGGGGTTTGACAATGAGCAGTTCTTC
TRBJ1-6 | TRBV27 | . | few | CASSFWDRNSPLHF | TGTGCCAGCAGTTTTTGGGACCGTAATTCACCCCTCCACTTT
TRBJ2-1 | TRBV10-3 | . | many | CAISDGNEQFF | TGTGCCATCAGTGACGGAAATGAGCAGTTCTTC
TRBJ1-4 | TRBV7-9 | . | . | CASSFPGTTNEKLFF | TGTGCCAGCAGCTTTCCAGGGACAACTAATGAAAAACTGTTTTTT
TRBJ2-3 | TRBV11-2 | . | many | CASRTSGEQDTQYF | TGTGCCAGCAGGACCTCCGGTGAACAAGATACGCAGTATTTT
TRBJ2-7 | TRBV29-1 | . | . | CSVEDTAINPYEQYF | TGCAGCGTTGAAGACACAGCCATAAACCCCTACGAGCAGTACTTC
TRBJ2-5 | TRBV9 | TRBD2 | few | CASSDERGLETQYF | TGTGCCAGCAGCGACGAGCGGGGTTTGGAGACCCAGTACTTC
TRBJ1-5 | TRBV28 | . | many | CASSFQGSGDQPQHF | TGTGCCAGCAGTTTCCAGGGGTCAGGGGATCAGCCCCAGCATTTT
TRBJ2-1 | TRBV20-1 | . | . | CSARIRGRETQFF | TGCAGTGCTAGGATCAGGGGTCGAGAGACCCAGTTCTTC
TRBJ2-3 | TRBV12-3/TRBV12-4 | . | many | CASSLAPGGSTDTQYF | TGTGCCAGCAGTTTAGCGCCTGGCGGGAGCACAGATACGCAGTATTTT
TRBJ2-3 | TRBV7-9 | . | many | CASSLGELISSTDTQYF | TGTGCCAGCAGCTTAGGCGAGCTTATCTCAAGCACAGATACGCAGTATTTT
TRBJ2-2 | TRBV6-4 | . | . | CASSDSLGRNTGELFF | TGTGCCAGCAGTGACTCCTTGGGGAGGAACACCGGGGAGCTGTTTTTT
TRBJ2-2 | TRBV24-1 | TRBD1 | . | CATSDLDNSGGPGELFF | TGTGCCACCAGTGATTTAGACAACTCAGGGGGCCCCGGGGAGCTGTTTTTT
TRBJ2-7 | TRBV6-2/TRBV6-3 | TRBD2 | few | CASPGDSGLAGGPDSYEQYF | TGTGCCAGCCCGGGGGACAGCGGACTAGCGGGAGGGCCGGACTCCTACGAGCAGTACTTC
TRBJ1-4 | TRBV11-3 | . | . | CASKQGRDEKLFF | TGTGCCAGCAAGCAGGGGAGGGACGAAAAACTGTTTTTT
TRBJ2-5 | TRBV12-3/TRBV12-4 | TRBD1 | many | CASSPETGYQETQYF | TGTGCCAGCAGCCCTGAGACAGGGTACCAAGAGACCCAGTACTTC
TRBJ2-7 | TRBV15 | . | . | CATSRGGSRYEQYF | TGTGCCACCAGCAGAGGAGGATCCCGCTACGAGCAGTACTTC
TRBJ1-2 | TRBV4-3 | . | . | CASSQEGRRFDGYTF | TGCGCCAGCAGCCAAGAAGGTAGGCGGTTTGATGGCTACACCTTC
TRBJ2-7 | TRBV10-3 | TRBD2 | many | CAISAGLAGSSYEQYF | TGTGCCATCAGCGCGGGACTAGCGGGGAGCTCCTACGAGCAGTACTTC
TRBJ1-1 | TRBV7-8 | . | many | CASSLAWGPEAFF | TGTGCCAGCAGCTTAGCGTGGGGCCCTGAAGCTTTCTTT
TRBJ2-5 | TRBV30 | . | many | CAWSAQETQYF | TGTGCCTGGAGTGCCCAAGAGACCCAGTACTTC
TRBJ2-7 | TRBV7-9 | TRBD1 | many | CASSPPGGQGSYEQYF | TGTGCCAGCAGCCCACCCGGGGGACAGGGGTCCTACGAGCAGTACTTC
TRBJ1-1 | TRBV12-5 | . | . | CASGLVRTEAFF | TGTGCTAGTGGTTTGGTACGGACTGAAGCTTTCTTT
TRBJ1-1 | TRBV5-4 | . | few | CASSLGIQGGTEAFF | TGTGCCAGCAGCTTGGGGATCCAAGGCGGGACTGAAGCTTTCTTT
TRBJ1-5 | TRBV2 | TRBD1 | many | CASSKGQGANQPQHF | TGTGCCAGCAGTAAGGGACAGGGGGCGAATCAGCCCCAGCATTTT